These T cell receptor beta chains were read from a single sample in a study of beta chain features in type 1 diabetes. The data were produced by immunoSEQ multiplex PCR, yet TCRdb's version contains in-frame clones alone and is incomplete. The table lists some 640,000 clones, 11% to 15% of them singletons. Specimen: naive CD4+ T cells from blood. These receptors were obtained from a young man with type 1 diabetes. Both conserved end residues are part of each CDR3. A D gene is named only where the DNA matches it firmly.

CDR3 protein | D gene | CDR3 length | J gene | V gene
CAWSPGPATDTQYF | NA | 14 | TRBJ2-3 | TRBV30
CASSQIQGTGEQYF | NA | 14 | TRBJ2-7 | TRBV14
CASSRTGTLVDTEAFF | NA | 16 | TRBJ1-1 | TRBV14
CASTLGTSSYEQFF | TRBD2 | 14 | TRBJ2-1 | TRBV28
CASSYPDGNEQFF | NA | 13 | TRBJ2-1 | TRBV6-6
CASSEVLGNTEAFF | NA | 14 | TRBJ1-1 | TRBV6-1
CASLGDTQYF | NA | 10 | TRBJ2-3 | TRBV6-5
CASSPRAGANTGELFF | NA | 16 | TRBJ2-2 | TRBV7-2
CASSQRTGMNTEAFF | TRBD1 | 15 | TRBJ1-1 | TRBV11-1
CASSQASDSRPYGYTF | NA | 16 | TRBJ1-2 | TRBV4-2
CAWTGQGHQPQHF | TRBD1 | 13 | TRBJ1-5 | TRBV30
CASSRDRDTEAFF | TRBD1 | 13 | TRBJ1-1 | TRBV5-1
CASRPTGTGYYGYTF | TRBD1 | 15 | TRBJ1-2 | TRBV6-5
CASGISGHSSYNEQFF | TRBD2 | 16 | TRBJ2-1 | TRBV5-1
CASSGTGGTDTQYF | TRBD1 | 14 | TRBJ2-3 | TRBV19
CASSLEGLSYNEQFF | NA | 15 | TRBJ2-1 | TRBV5-1
CASSRLGRGYEQFF | NA | 14 | TRBJ2-1 | TRBV28
CASSYWGTGKETQYF | TRBD1 | 15 | TRBJ2-5 | TRBV6-5
CASSPGAQETQYF | NA | 13 | TRBJ2-5 | TRBV14
CASSSRLGTYEQYF | NA | 14 | TRBJ2-7 | TRBV9
CATSPGWGSGEQYF | NA | 14 | TRBJ2-7 | TRBV15
CATRDKSTNEKLFF | NA | 14 | TRBJ1-4 | TRBV6-1
CASSLGGAGAEAFF | NA | 14 | TRBJ1-1 | TRBV5-4
CSVAQGENSPLHF | TRBD1 | 13 | TRBJ1-6 | TRBV29-1
CAWSVPAGGQETQYF | TRBD2 | 15 | TRBJ2-5 | TRBV30
CAWGAHSSTDTQYF | NA | 14 | TRBJ2-3 | TRBV30
CASRLGQKNTIYF | TRBD1 | 13 | TRBJ1-3 | TRBV6-5
CASSLSQGQETQYF | NA | 14 | TRBJ2-5 | TRBV5-8
CASSFSPRQGQETQYF | TRBD1 | 16 | TRBJ2-5 | TRBV5-1
CASSSFLAGTDGYTF | NA | 15 | TRBJ1-2 | TRBV5-5
CASRSGTANSPLHF | TRBD1 | 14 | TRBJ1-6 | TRBV5-4
CASSHLNGGASSNEQFF | TRBD2 | 17 | TRBJ2-1 | TRBV4-3
CAWNVRAPITEAFF | NA | 14 | TRBJ1-1 | TRBV30
CASSVGQRGTEAFF | NA | 14 | TRBJ1-1 | TRBV9
CASSRGQGASGYTF | TRBD1 | 14 | TRBJ1-2 | TRBV7-2
CASLRGGGRGTDTQYF | NA | 16 | TRBJ2-3 | TRBV7-9
CASSYSGALNTEAFF | NA | 15 | TRBJ1-1 | TRBV6-5
CAWSVSSSGNTIYF | NA | 14 | TRBJ1-3 | TRBV30
CASTGINIQYF | NA | 11 | TRBJ2-4 | TRBV28
CAIGGGEAFF | NA | 10 | TRBJ1-1 | TRBV7-9
CASSALAGGTGELFF | TRBD2 | 15 | TRBJ2-2 | TRBV6-4
CAWSLMVGSYTF | NA | 12 | TRBJ1-2 | TRBV30
CAWTRNYGYTF | NA | 11 | TRBJ1-2 | TRBV30
CASSLPPYGSSTGELFF | NA | 17 | TRBJ2-2 | TRBV4-2
CASSQGTSGKYQETQYF | TRBD2 | 17 | TRBJ2-5 | TRBV5-1
CASSPPSSYNEQFF | NA | 14 | TRBJ2-1 | TRBV13
CASSRDRNWETQYF | TRBD1 | 14 | TRBJ2-5 | TRBV18
CASSQTGGGLYEQYF | NA | 15 | TRBJ2-7 | TRBV14
CASSSRTSGSGNEQFF | TRBD2 | 16 | TRBJ2-1 | TRBV7-9